One T cell receptor beta chain is described in this entry. No cognate antigen has been identified for it. No much larger clone exists at a distance of one base, and base qualities are not known. Libraries were prepared through the immunoSEQ multiplex PCR assay. A mixture of 60 forward primers for TCR Vbeta segments and 13 reverse primers for TCR Jbeta segments was used in the multiplex PCR. The CDR3 region of rearranged TCR beta genes was amplified from genomic DNA by a multiplex PCR assay. On the Illumina HiSeq System, the amplified TCR beta libraries were sequenced as 87-base-pair reads. The study's own analysis went as follows. A later analysis tallied around 87 million unique TCR beta chains across the 600 to 700 repertoires, and around 9.9 million of those chains were shared by two or more donors. To remove PCR and sequencing errors, raw reads were error-corrected and collapsed into unique sequences using a nearest-neighbor algorithm that merged closely related sequences. Alignment of CDR3 sequences to IMGT reference sequences was used to assign V, D and J gene segments. Each retained sequence needed at least a six-nucleotide match to both a V gene segment and a J gene segment. A rearrangement counted as productive if the CDR3 had no stop codons and remained in frame with V and J, and every other rearrangement counted as non-productive. Following IMGT convention, CDR3 was defined as the stretch from the second conserved V-encoded cysteine up to the conserved J-encoded phenylalanine. In an earlier analysis of around 640 of the donors, sequences lacking an unambiguous match to a single V gene segment were excluded. In an earlier analysis of more than 500 of the donors, a V segment was called functional when productive rearrangements were above 56.7%, and segregating when the standard deviation between donors exceeded 5%. A statistical classification framework was built for diagnosing cytomegalovirus status from the catalog of TCR beta chain sequences. A later analysis assigned V and J genes by comparing TCR nucleotide sequences with IMGT/GENE-DB human TR gene sequences. In a later analysis, CDR3 sequences and most-parsimonious VDJ recombination scenarios were assigned using the TCRdist pipeline. In a later analysis, every TCR beta chain was defined by the combination of its CDR3 amino acid sequence and its V-gene family, and reads without a unique V-gene family were dropped. To address suspected cross-contamination and a sequencing artifact, a later analysis removed 450 to 700 highly shared, low-generation-probability nucleotide sequences. A later analysis calculated a clonal expansion index for each public chain from normalized within-repertoire ranks of inferred template counts. A later analysis computed generation probabilities with a VDJ recombination model fitted to out-of-frame rearrangements, and checked the results against IGoR. In a later analysis, hypergeometric tests were used to score TCR-TCR, TCR-HLA and TCR-CMV co-occurrence, with a repertoire-size bias correction applied to TCR pairs. To estimate false discovery rates, a later analysis permuted the HLA or CMV assignments 20 times. In a later analysis, co-occurring TCRs were grouped using DBSCAN, with TCRdist sequence similarity added in when clustering inside HLA-allele-positive subsets. For co-occurrence clustering, repertoires with fewer than 30,000 or more than 120,000 public chains were excluded, along with five repertoires with anomalous nucleotide sharing. In TCRdb, the immuneACCESS table is reduced to in-frame sequences with V and J assigned. These tables do not hold every clone; where another copy was compared, an unresolved V gene accounts for under half, and the others remain unexplained. V, J and clone size were drawn from that table, and D and trimming were deduced from the DNA. For this sample the table gives 230,000 or so clones, of which approximately 91% were detected only once. Around 1.7% of the sample comes from the top ten.

This sample is drawn from a study of cytomegalovirus exposure and HLA in healthy donors (TCRdb year 2017). About the investigation overall: An earlier analysis of some 600 of the donors reported 276 Gb of sequence data and around 100 million unique TCR beta sequences obtained from around 190 million T cells. In a later genetic analysis, genome-wide SNP genotypes for about three fifths of the roughly 670 donors were used, and that subset was treated as a discovery cohort. The T cell repertoires of around 730 subjects were profiled by immunosequencing and related to cytomegalovirus serostatus. Typing coverage varied by locus: roughly 629-640 donors for A, B, C, DRB1 and DQB1; roughly 560 for DQA1; 600 to 610 for DPA1; 450 to 480 for DPB1. To predict cytomegalovirus infection status, the study brought together high-throughput TCR immunosequencing, statistical association of individual TCRs with disease status, and machine learning. Rather than using new phenotypic data, the later analysis identified candidate immune exposures from TCR beta sequences and from how often those sequences occurred across donors. Four to six DR-DQ haplotypes were handled as single units for association and clustering, since linkage in the cohort was strong. A separate validation cohort of 100 to 150 different subjects was used in addition to the roughly 620-subject first cohort. In an earlier analysis of 587 of the donors, high-throughput TCR beta sequencing was used to judge whether each TCR beta V gene segment behaved as functional or pseudogenic. In a later analysis, previously published TCR beta repertoires from roughly 710 donors were re-analyzed and high-resolution HLA genotyping was added so that TCR occurrence patterns could be studied. Both class I and class II loci were covered by HLA typing, at four-digit resolution. On average, about 200,000 unique TCR beta nucleotide sequences were sequenced per donor among several hundred genotyped donors of the cohort, with roughly 18% of those sequences being non-productive. Alongside the repertoire data, information on donor age, sex, ethnicity and CMV serostatus was compiled. The study aimed to test whether signatures of past pathogen exposure could be identified by cataloging public T cell receptors. All discovery cohort repertoires had been generated on a single sequencing platform. Roughly 310 gigabases of sequencing data and tens of millions of unique TCR sequences were included in an early release covering 550 to 650 HLA-typed donors. Of the 350 to 450 genotyped donors, approximately 81% were placed in the genetic ancestry cluster associated with self-reported Caucasian donors.

The cohort was made up of 500 to 800 healthy bone marrow donors. At the time of sampling, every cohort member was nominally healthy, though immune exposures that went unrecorded were likely present. The donor was CMV seronegative and was included in the group of a few hundred seronegative cohort members. Every donor gave a peripheral blood sample, and the peripheral blood mononuclear cells from that sample were used for TCR beta sequencing. Genomic DNA extraction from the blood cell samples was performed with the Qiagen DNeasy Blood Extraction Kit. Compared with germline, V lacks 5 bases and J lacks 2 bases; bases without a gene match: 5. The CDR1 and CDR2 encoded by the germline V gene (reference sequence) are LNHDA and SQIVND. The CDR3, cysteine through phenylalanine, is 14 amino acids long. Only the CDR3 portion is preserved as DNA: 42 bases, with reading frame beginning at the first base. Summary of the overall study and its limitations: In a later analysis, several top co-occurrence clusters were reported to appear linked to parvovirus B19, influenza, CMV and Epstein-Barr virus. A group of highly shared sequence variants was considered likely to be a technical artifact of the sequencing pipeline. Because HLA typing was missing for some donors at each locus, association tests included only the typed subset. A further reported finding was that TCR beta sequences accurately predicted the HLA-A and HLA-B alleles for most subjects in the first cohort. When HLA alleles, especially DR and DQ, strongly co-occurred, attributing TCR associations to individual alleles was difficult. Seventeen rarely observed V segments, including chromosome 9 orphons, were excluded from the earlier analysis of just under 600 of the donors because counts were too low. According to a later genetic analysis, donors in an Asian-associated ancestry cluster had fewer N-insertions in productive TCRs than the approximately 700-donor mean. The only immune exposure information available for the cohort was CMV serostatus. Most CMV-associated TCR beta chains appeared to be HLA-restricted in a later analysis, and the HLA associations seemed to be driven largely by CMV exposure. Some IMGT-functional V segments, including TRBV6-2 and TRBV6-3, could not be told apart with the 87-base-pair reads, so those segments were excluded. Only TCR beta chains were sequenced in this cohort, and the absence of alpha or paired-chain data limited detectable features. Correlated functional status among segregating V segments might reflect linkage disequilibrium, but an unknown experimental factor could not be ruled out. Roughly uniform sequencing depth across donors was assumed in presence/absence analyses, although this assumption may not hold. In the study, roughly 160 TCR beta chains were listed as associated with cytomegalovirus. Compared with equally common non-associated chains, HLA-associated TCR beta chains in a later analysis were more clonally expanded and had lower generation probabilities. Three of the identified cytomegalovirus-associated TCR beta chains were confirmed in vitro to be specific for cytomegalovirus antigens. The authors suggested that the approach could potentially be generalized to other disease states and immunological phenotypes. V-gene and J-gene trimming of TCR beta chains was associated with a missense DCLRE1C variant in a later genetic analysis, and the association was replicated in an independent cohort. The classifier was reported to diagnose cytomegalovirus status with high specificity and sensitivity in both the original cohort and the validation cohort. Across donors, most TCR sequences were observed very rarely, whereas some public TCRs were present in many individuals. An earlier analysis of several hundred of the donors showed that most TCR beta V segments appeared in productive rearrangements either about 87% or about 30% of the time, which broadly matched IMGT annotations. In a later analysis, TCR association rates were found to vary across HLA loci, with the most associated TCRs seen for DRB1 alleles and the fewest for HLA-C alleles. A later analysis associated about 17,000 TCR beta sequences with specific HLA alleles at a false discovery rate of 0.05.

The clonotype originates from a girl aged 2-10 years in good health and CMV-seronegative. The chain employs TRBV19 and TRBJ1-2; TRBD1 fits 7 bases in the junction. The sample consisted of PBMCs. The DNA sequence reads TGTGCCAGTAGTTTAACAGGGGAGAACTATGGCTACACCTTC. Its translation is CASSLTGENYGYTF.